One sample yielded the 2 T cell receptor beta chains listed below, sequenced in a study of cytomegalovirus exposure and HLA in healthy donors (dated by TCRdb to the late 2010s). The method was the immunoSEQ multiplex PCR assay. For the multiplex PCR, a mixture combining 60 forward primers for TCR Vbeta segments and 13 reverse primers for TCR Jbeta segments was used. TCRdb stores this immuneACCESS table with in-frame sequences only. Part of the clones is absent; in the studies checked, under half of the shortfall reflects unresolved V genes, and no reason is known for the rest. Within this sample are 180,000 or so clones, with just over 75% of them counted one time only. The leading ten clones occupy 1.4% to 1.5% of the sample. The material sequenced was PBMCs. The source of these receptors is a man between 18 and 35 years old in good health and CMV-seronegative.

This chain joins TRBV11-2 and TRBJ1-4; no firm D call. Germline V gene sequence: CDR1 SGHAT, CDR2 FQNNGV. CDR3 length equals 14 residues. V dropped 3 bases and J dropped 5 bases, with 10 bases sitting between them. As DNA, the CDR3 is TGTGCCAGCAGCTTGAGGAGGTTCAATGAAAAACTGTTTTTT. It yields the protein CASSLRRFNEKLFF.

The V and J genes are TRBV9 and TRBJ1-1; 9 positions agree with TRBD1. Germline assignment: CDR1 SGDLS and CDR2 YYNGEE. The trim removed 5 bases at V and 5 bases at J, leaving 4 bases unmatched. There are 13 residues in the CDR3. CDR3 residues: CASSAGTGTEAFF. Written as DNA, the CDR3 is TGTGCCAGCAGTGCCGGGACAGGGACTGAAGCTTTCTTT.